This T cell receptor (beta chain) came from a study of blood T cells in healthy people across ages. Germline values: CDR1 MDHEN, CDR2 SYDVKM. Deletions cut 3 bases from V and 6 bases from J, with 9 bases between. The length of the CDR3 is 13 residues. At least 6.5 million PBMCs were isolated per sample. Study-wide results and limits: The study found more naive CD4+ cells and higher diversity in long-lived than aged donors. Estimated diversity across one million T cells was deemed an underestimate.

For the second PCR, which ran for about 7 to 12 cycles, a sample-barcoded 5' primer and a J-beta primer mix were used. MiXCR was run by TCRdb on the 5' RACE reads, yielding one entry per CDR3 protein. The sample lists over 1.5 million distinct CDR3 sequences, less than 50% occurring once. This clonotype was counted a single time. Its antigen remains unidentified. What was sequenced was blood. The chain recombines TRBV28 with TRBJ1-5, with TRBD1 as a possible D gene (5 bases). The receptor was derived from a woman aged 40 to 55 in good health. The CDR3 loop reads CASSFSGRQPQHF. In DNA form, the CDR3 reads TGTGCCAGCAGTTTCTCAGGGCGTCAGCCCCAGCATTTT.